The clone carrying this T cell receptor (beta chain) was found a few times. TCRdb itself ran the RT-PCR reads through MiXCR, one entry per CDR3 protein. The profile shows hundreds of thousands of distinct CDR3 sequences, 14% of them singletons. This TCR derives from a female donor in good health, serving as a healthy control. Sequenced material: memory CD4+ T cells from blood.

CDR3 loop: CASSEKGSRGTTDTQYF. CDR3 nucleotides: TGTGCCAGCAGTGAAAAGGGGAGCCGGGGGACGACAGATACGCAGTATTTT. The chain is built from TRBV6-1 and TRBJ2-3; a weak D match, TRBD2 (6 bases). CDR1 is MNHNS and CDR2 is SASEGT in the germline V gene. V was pared by 2 bases and J by 3 bases, with 18 bases between. The CDR3 contains 17 residues.